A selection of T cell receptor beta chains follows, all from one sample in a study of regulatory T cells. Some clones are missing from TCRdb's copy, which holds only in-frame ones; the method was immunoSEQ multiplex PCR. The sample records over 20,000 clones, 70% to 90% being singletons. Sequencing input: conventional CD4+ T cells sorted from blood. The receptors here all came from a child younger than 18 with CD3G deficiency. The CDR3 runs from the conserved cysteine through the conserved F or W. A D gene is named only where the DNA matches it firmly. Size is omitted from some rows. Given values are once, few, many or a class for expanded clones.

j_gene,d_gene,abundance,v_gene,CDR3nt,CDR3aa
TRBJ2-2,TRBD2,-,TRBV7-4,TGTGCCAGCAGCTTCCGGGTTCTAGCGGGAGGGAGAACCGGGGAGCTGTTTTTT,CASSFRVLAGGRTGELFF
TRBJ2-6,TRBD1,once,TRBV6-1,TGTGCCAGCAGGGGCGGACAGGCCGGGGCCAACGTCCTGACTTTC,CASRGGQAGANVLTF
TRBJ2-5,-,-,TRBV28,TGTGCCAGCAGTTTATGGAGGGGGGACCTAAGGGAGACCCAGTACTTC,CASSLWRGDLRETQYF
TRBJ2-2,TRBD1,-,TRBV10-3,TGTGCCATCAGTGGAGCTCCGCCGGGACAGGGGGATACCGGGGAGCTGTTTTTT,CAISGAPPGQGDTGELFF
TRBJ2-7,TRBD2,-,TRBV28,TGTGCCAGCAGTCTGCTAGCGGGAAGCTCCTACGAGCAGTACTTC,CASSLLAGSSYEQYF
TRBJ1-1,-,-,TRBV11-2,TGTGCCAGCAGCTCGGGCAGGGAGGGTACTGAAGCTTTCTTT,CASSSGREGTEAFF
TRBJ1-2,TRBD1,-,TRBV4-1,TGCGCCAGCAGCCGAGACAGGGGGCTGGGTGGCTACACCTTC,CASSRDRGLGGYTF
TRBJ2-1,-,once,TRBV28,TGTGCCAGCAGTCCTCGGACTCCCCAGGGCCATGAGCAGTTCTTC,CASSPRTPQGHEQFF
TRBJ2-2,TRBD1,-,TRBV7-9,TGTGCCGGGGACAGCAATGTGAACACCGGGGAGCTGTTTTTT,CAGDSNVNTGELFF
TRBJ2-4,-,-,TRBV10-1,TGCGCCAGCAGTGAGGCATGGAACATTCAGTACTTC,CASSEAWNIQYF
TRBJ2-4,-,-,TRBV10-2,TGCGCCAGCAGTGAGTCAAGACTAGCCAAAAACATTCAGTACTTC,CASSESRLAKNIQYF
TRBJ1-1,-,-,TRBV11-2,TGTGCCAGCAGCTTAGGGGCTACGGGCCGGGGAGACACTGAAGCTTTCTTT,CASSLGATGRGDTEAFF
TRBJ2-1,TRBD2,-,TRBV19,TGTGCCAGTAGTATGGTTACTAGCGGTTCCTACAATGAGCAGTTCTTC,CASSMVTSGSYNEQFF
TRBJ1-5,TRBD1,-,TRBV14,TGTGCCAGCAGCCAAGTGACAGGGTGGAGCAATCAGCCCCAGCATTTT,CASSQVTGWSNQPQHF
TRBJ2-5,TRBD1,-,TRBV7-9,TGTGCCAGCAGCTCAGGGGCAGGGGGCATGGAGACCCAGTACTTC,CASSSGAGGMETQYF
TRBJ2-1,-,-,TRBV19,TGTGCCAGTAGTCCCAAAGTAACACCGGGGGCCAATGAGCAGTTCTTC,CASSPKVTPGANEQFF
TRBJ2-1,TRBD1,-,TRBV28,TGTGCCAGCAGCGAACCGGGACAGTTCAATGAGCAGTTCTTC,CASSEPGQFNEQFF
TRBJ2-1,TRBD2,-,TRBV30,TGTGCCTGGAGTGGGACTAGCGGGAGGAGGGTGGTAAATGAGCAGTTCTTC,CAWSGTSGRRVVNEQFF
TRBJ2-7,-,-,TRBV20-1,TGCAGTGCCGGGGGTATTGACGAGCAGTACTTC,CSAGGIDEQYF
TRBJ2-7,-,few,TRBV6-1,TGTGCCAGCATGAATTTCTACGAGCAGTACTTC,CASMNFYEQYF
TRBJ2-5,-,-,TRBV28,TGTGCCAGCAGCCACAGCACATGGGCCAGTTCGGCCCAGTACTTC,CASSHSTWASSAQYF
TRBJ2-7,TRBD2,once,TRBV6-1,TGTGCCAGCAGTGTGAGACTAGCGGGTTCCTACGAGCAGTACTTC,CASSVRLAGSYEQYF
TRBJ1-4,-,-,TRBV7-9,TGTGCCAGCAGCCTCGGGACACCAGCAACTAATGAAAAACTGTTTTTT,CASSLGTPATNEKLFF
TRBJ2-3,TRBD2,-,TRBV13,TGTGCCAGCAGCCTCAAAGGCGGGAGCGGATATACGCAGTATTTT,CASSLKGGSGYTQYF
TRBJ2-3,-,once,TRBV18,TGTGCCAGCTCACCAGGGCCAGATACGCAGTATTTT,CASSPGPDTQYF
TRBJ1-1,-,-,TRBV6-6,TGTGCCAGCAGGTACGCTAAATTGAACACTGAAGCTTTCTTT,CASRYAKLNTEAFF
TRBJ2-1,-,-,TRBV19,TGTGCCAGTAGTTCCGGGGTTGACAATGAGCAGTTCTTC,CASSSGVDNEQFF
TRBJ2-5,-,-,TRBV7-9,TGTGCCAGCAGCTTAGCCCGGACTACCCAAGAGACCCAGTACTTC,CASSLARTTQETQYF
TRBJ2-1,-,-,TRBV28,TGTGCCAGCAGTTTAGGGTGGGAGCAGTTCTTC,CASSLGWEQFF
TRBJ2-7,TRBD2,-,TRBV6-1,TGTGCCAGCACACGGAGCGGGAGTTCCTACGAGCAGTACTTC,CASTRSGSSYEQYF
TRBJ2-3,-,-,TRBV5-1,TGCGCCAGCAGCTTGGGATACCTTAGCGGAGATACGCAGTATTTT,CASSLGYLSGDTQYF
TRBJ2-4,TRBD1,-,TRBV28,TGTGCCAGCAGTGGCTTGAGGGGGCGAATGATAGCCAAAAACATTCAGTACTTC,CASSGLRGRMIAKNIQYF
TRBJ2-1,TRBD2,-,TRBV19,TGTGCCAGTAGTACCTCGTTGTTAGCGGGAACGCAGTTCTTC,CASSTSLLAGTQFF
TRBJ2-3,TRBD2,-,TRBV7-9,TGTGCCAGCAGCTACTACGGACTAGCGGGAGAAGCAGATACGCAGTATTTT,CASSYYGLAGEADTQYF
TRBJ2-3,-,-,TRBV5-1,TGCGCCAGCAGCTTGGGTGGGGTGCGGACAGATACGCAGTATTTT,CASSLGGVRTDTQYF
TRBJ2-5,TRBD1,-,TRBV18,TGTGCCAGCTCACCAAATAGGGGGCTGCAAGAGACCCAGTACTTC,CASSPNRGLQETQYF
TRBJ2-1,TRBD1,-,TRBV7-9,TGTGCCAGCAGCGTAGACAGGGGGAACTACAATGAGCAGTTCTTC,CASSVDRGNYNEQFF
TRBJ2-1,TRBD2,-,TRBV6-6,TGTGCCAGCAGTTTAGCGGGAGGGCCGGGGCAGTTCTTC,CASSLAGGPGQFF
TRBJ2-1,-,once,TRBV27,TGTGCCAGCAGTTTAATCCCTAAAACGGAGCAGTTCTTC,CASSLIPKTEQFF
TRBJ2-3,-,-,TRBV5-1,TGCGCCAGCAGACCAGGGGATAGATCGGCAGATACGCAGTATTTT,CASRPGDRSADTQYF